Listed below are T cell receptor beta chains from one sample, sequenced in a study of shared clonotypes between healthy human individuals. Produced via immunoSEQ multiplex PCR; TCRdb's table is partial and in-frame only. This sample carries about 2.1 million clones, about 93% of them seen once, and the ten largest clones take roughly 1.8%. Input material: naive CD8+ T cells from PBMCs. The receptors shown here come from a man younger than 35 in good health. Some clones in this sample may be carry-over from other donors' samples. Both conserved end residues are part of each CDR3. Each record gives: J gene, clone size, V gene, D gene, CDR3 protein, CDR3 DNA. A D gene is named only where the DNA matches it firmly. For some rows the clone size is stated as once, few or many, or as a class when expanded; others skip it.

j_call: TRBJ2-5; clone_size: -; v_call: TRBV9; d_call: -; cdr3_aa: CASSVAEDGRETQYF; cdr3_nt: TGTGCCAGCAGCGTAGCTGAGGATGGACGAGAGACCCAGTACTTC
j_call: TRBJ2-5; clone_size: -; v_call: TRBV2; d_call: TRBD2; cdr3_aa: CASSPRLAGGRETQYF; cdr3_nt: TGTGCCAGCAGTCCTAGACTAGCGGGAGGGCGAGAGACCCAGTACTTC
j_call: TRBJ1-4; clone_size: once; v_call: TRBV9; d_call: -; cdr3_aa: CASSDSHEKLFF; cdr3_nt: TGTGCCAGCAGCGATTCACACGAAAAACTGTTTTTT
j_call: TRBJ2-7; clone_size: -; v_call: TRBV28; d_call: -; cdr3_aa: CASSALHRPYEQYF; cdr3_nt: TGTGCCAGCAGTGCCCTACATAGGCCCTACGAGCAGTACTTC
j_call: TRBJ2-5; clone_size: -; v_call: TRBV27; d_call: TRBD2; cdr3_aa: CASSLGLAGPSQYF; cdr3_nt: TGTGCCAGCAGTTTAGGGCTAGCGGGGCCATCCCAGTACTTC
j_call: TRBJ2-3; clone_size: -; v_call: TRBV19; d_call: -; cdr3_aa: CASSLRQPDTQYF; cdr3_nt: TGTGCCAGTAGTCTAAGACAGCCAGATACGCAGTATTTT
j_call: TRBJ2-2; clone_size: -; v_call: TRBV2; d_call: TRBD2; cdr3_aa: CASSEQVAGRAENTGELFF; cdr3_nt: TGTGCCAGCAGTGAGCAGGTAGCGGGCAGGGCGGAGAACACCGGGGAGCTGTTTTTT
j_call: TRBJ1-2; clone_size: once; v_call: TRBV5-1; d_call: -; cdr3_aa: CASSLGDRGTNYGYTF; cdr3_nt: TGCGCCAGCAGCTTGGGGGACCGAGGGACTAACTATGGCTACACCTTC
j_call: TRBJ2-3; clone_size: -; v_call: TRBV27; d_call: -; cdr3_aa: CASSLSSVTPDTQYF; cdr3_nt: TGTGCCAGCAGTTTATCCAGTGTTACACCGGATACGCAGTATTTT
j_call: TRBJ2-5; clone_size: -; v_call: TRBV13; d_call: -; cdr3_aa: CASRHSDDNPETQYF; cdr3_nt: TGTGCCAGTCGGCATTCGGACGACAACCCGGAGACCCAGTACTTC
j_call: TRBJ2-1; clone_size: -; v_call: TRBV5-6; d_call: -; cdr3_aa: CASSFYGVLGSEQFF; cdr3_nt: TGTGCCAGCAGCTTTTACGGGGTTCTGGGATCTGAGCAGTTCTTC
j_call: TRBJ2-7; clone_size: -; v_call: TRBV21-1; d_call: -; cdr3_aa: CASSKPTAGPDYEQYF; cdr3_nt: TGTGCCAGCAGCAAACCAACTGCGGGGCCTGACTACGAGCAGTACTTC
j_call: TRBJ2-7; clone_size: -; v_call: TRBV7-9; d_call: -; cdr3_aa: CASSQGGPATYEQYF; cdr3_nt: TGTGCCAGCAGCCAAGGGGGGCCAGCAACCTACGAGCAGTACTTC